This T cell receptor (beta chain) was recorded in a study of shared clonotypes between healthy human individuals (dated by TCRdb to about 2020). For context, the study as a whole: The cohort included three men and two women between 18 and 49 years of age. Per donor, leukapheresis produced somewhere between about 0.85 and 9.5 billion PBMCs. The study deeply sequenced blood TCR repertoires of five healthy adults to estimate repertoire size and the extent of clonotype sharing between individuals. Libraries were prepared and TCR repertoires were sequenced by different laboratories using diverse techniques, in order to increase sequencing depth and limit assay-specific biases. For each donor, CD4 naive and CD4 memory were each given three plates, CD8 naive was given two plates, and CD8 memory was given one plate.

The donors were healthy, HIV-negative adults who had no recently reported acute infections or vaccinations. Every donor was a Caucasian adult living in Nashville, Tennessee, USA. Magnetic negative selection was used to enrich CD4+ T cells, after which naive cells were positively selected on CD45RA and the negative fraction became the memory subset. Blood was obtained by leukapheresis, after which PBMCs were separated by Ficoll-Histopaque density gradient centrifugation and cryopreserved in liquid nitrogen vapor phase. Analytical flow cytometry was used to check the purity and quantity of every magnetically sorted T cell population. Genomic DNA was isolated from each sorted fraction and quantified by UV absorbance on a Nanodrop 2000c. The CDR3 runs 15 amino acids, cysteine and phenylalanine included. CDR3 DNA is the only sequence kept; it has 45 bases, read in frame from the first base. CDR1 is given as MNHNS and CDR2 as SASEGT, both from the germline V gene. V lost 5 bases and J lost 0 bases; the stretch between them is 13 bases long.

A remark on this clone: Its antigen is currently not known. No base quality values were provided; no much bigger clone lies one nucleotide off.

Points the paper makes about the study in general: Sampling was restricted to blood, and TCR repertoires in tissue are likely to differ from TCR repertoires in blood. Rarefaction of sorted-subset datasets indicated incomplete sequencing despite the large sequencing depth. The small number of donors limited the genetic and exposure-history diversity represented. Higher generation probabilities were observed for clonotypes shared by all four sorted-subset donors than for non-shared clonotypes. Larger estimated clonotype richness was generally found for naive subsets than for memory subsets. Across four donors, approximately 5% of naive CD4, approximately 4% of naive CD8, around 2.5% of memory CD4, and around 0.4% of memory CD8 clonotypes were shared. Pairwise subsampling indicated that sequencing depth was expected to affect the degree of clonotype sharing among donors.

Using the deep immunoSEQ assay, TCR CDR3 regions were amplified from genomic DNA by multiplex PCR. For each cell subset, the extracted genomic DNA was distributed evenly across all wells of several immunoSEQ 96-well plates, and each plate served as one replicate. For sorted subsets, approximately 200 ng of genomic DNA, equivalent to 30,000 or so T cell genomes, went into each replicate PCR. Purified libraries were quantified with a Qubit 3.0 fluorometer, sized on a Bioanalyzer 2100, and re-quantified with the KAPA Library Quantification kit. Every immunoSEQ 96-well plate was sequenced on a separate single-read 150-cycle Illumina NextSeq 550 flow cell. The source study handled its data this way. Because the immunoSEQ output held only junctional sequences and lacked quality scores, the filtering could not match the filtering applied to full-length reads. Sequences were annotated with PyIR, a Python wrapper for IgBLAST v1.9, and V/J genes and CDR3 were assigned using IMGT germline references. Reads with weak V/J assignments (E-value above 1e-6), missing CDR3, stop codons, out-of-frame junctions, or ambiguous translated residues were removed. V3J clonotypes were defined as sequences sharing an identical inferred V gene, J gene, and CDR3 amino acid sequence. To compute the percentage overlap between repertoires, the number of shared unique clonotypes was divided by the size of the smaller repertoire. Repertoire richness was assessed with RTK rarefaction, the Chao1 estimator, and Recon v2.1 estimates of unobserved clonotypes. OLGA was used to compute generation probabilities for all TCRbeta clonotypes that the gDNA method yielded from a handful of donors. What TCRdb holds here is the immuneACCESS table cut down to in-frame rearrangements. Part of the clones is not present; checked against another copy, under half of the missing clones reflect an unresolved V gene, and the others are unexplained. V and J calls and clone size are given by that table; D and trimming were obtained from the DNA. Within this sample are 2 million to 2.5 million clones, with approximately 90% of them counted one time only. About 0.41% of the sample comes from the top ten.

Sequenced: naive CD4+ T cells from PBMCs. Per the publication, the cell subset or site label means: CD45RA+ positively selected. The receptor was derived from a man between 18 and 29 years old in good health. Some clones in this sample may be carry-over from other donors' samples. The V and J genes are TRBV6-1 and TRBJ1-1; the D gene is not confidently resolved. The nucleotide sequence reads TGTGCCAGCAGTAACTGGATACAAGTGAACACTGAAGCTTTCTTT. The translation is CASSNWIQVNTEAFF.